Included here is one T cell receptor beta chain sequence, with context. Its target antigen remains unknown. Base qualities are not at hand, and no much larger clone is one base apart. These data belong to a study of blood T cell repertoires in COVID-19 (dated by TCRdb to about 2020). Some background on the complete study: Samples from collaborators originated in the United States, Italy and Spain and spanned both the acute and convalescent phases of COVID-19. The prospective study material was composed of cDNA or gDNA derived from T cells, B-cell-depleted T cells, or PBMCs. Deeply sampled blood TCRbeta repertoires from subjects exposed to, actively infected with, or recovered from COVID-19 were included in the dataset. A freely available public database, intended as a resource for researchers studying the immune response to SARS-CoV-2, is where the repertoires were released. The samples were drawn from the first 160 participants of the ongoing ImmuneRACE study and from 950 to 1,500 subjects provided by 6 global collaborators. Sample metadata almost always included a de-identified subject ID, COVID-19 status, age in years and sex. HLA class I and class II types, where available, came from metadata supplied by the sample provider rather than from assay-based typing. Overall results and qualifications from the work: The quantity of clinical and demographic metadata differed by source and by participant and was supplied without curation.

TCRbeta CDR3 regions were amplified from genomic DNA by means of the immunoSEQ Assay, a bias-controlled multiplex PCR. For the original study's pipeline: The number of nucleated cells in each sample was estimated by amplification of reference gene primers within the assay. To quantify the absolute abundance of each unique TCRbeta CDR3 rearrangement, sequence reads were collapsed and filtered. Productive Simpson clonality was computed per sample as the square root of Simpson's diversity index over productive rearrangements. TCRdb carries this immuneACCESS record with in-frame sequences only. Its versions omit some clonotypes, under half of them owing to an unresolved V gene in the studies checked, with the rest unexplained. V and J calls and clone size are given by that table; D and trimming were obtained from the DNA. This sample is represented by 250,000 to 300,000 clones; around 89% of them were singletons. In total, the top ten clones hold over 7.5% of the sample.

Participants in the prospective study were aged roughly 18 to 100 years, lived in 24 United States geographic areas, and enrolled through a virtual design. In the prospective study, participants were assigned to cohorts based on the clinical history participants reported in a screening survey and a study questionnaire. Recovered participants in ImmuneRACE Cohort 3 were defined as having two consecutive negative NP/OP PCR tests, clearance from a healthcare professional, or resolution of symptoms. In the prospective study, whole blood, serum and a nasopharyngeal or oropharyngeal swab were collected from each participant by mobile phlebotomists. Over a roughly 2-month period, participants in the prospective study had the option of providing additional blood draws and questionnaires. Prospective study blood samples were shipped either frozen or at room temperature before DNA extraction. The receptor was derived from a man aged 35 to 55 who had recovered from COVID-19. The specimen sequenced was PBMCs or T cells enriched from blood (not recorded which).

The nucleotides read TGTGCCAGCAGCTCGTATTCCTTCGGGACCGGGGAGCTGTTTTTT. Its product reads: CASSSYSFGTGELFF. The rearrangement joined TRBV5-5 to TRBJ2-2; no D gene call is confident. Per the germline V gene (reference sequence), SGHKS is the CDR1 and YYEKEE is the CDR2. Taken from cysteine to phenylalanine, the CDR3 has 15 residues. Only the CDR3 DNA is retained, 45 bases long and in frame from the first base. The germline ends are 14 bases apart after V is trimmed by 3 bases and J by 5 bases.